This TCR beta chain came from a study of control samples from healthy donors and cancer patients. The data were produced by immunoSEQ multiplex PCR, yet TCRdb's version contains in-frame clones alone and is incomplete. The profile shows approximately 70,000 clones, under 90% of them singletons. The junction had 3 bases not matched to a gene; V was cut back by 4 bases and J by 2 bases. The CDR3 is 15 residues long. Germline-derived CDR1 and CDR2 are LGHDT and YNNKEL (reference sequence). V gene TRBV3-1 (or the pseudogene TRBV3-2) combines with J gene TRBJ1-1; 11 bases are shared with TRBD1. Material for sequencing was PBMCs. This receptor was taken from a man aged 55 to 70 with lung cancer. The CDR3 coding sequence is TGTGCCAGCAGCCGAAGGACAGGGGGCAACACTGAAGCTTTCTTT. Translation: CASSRRTGGNTEAFF.